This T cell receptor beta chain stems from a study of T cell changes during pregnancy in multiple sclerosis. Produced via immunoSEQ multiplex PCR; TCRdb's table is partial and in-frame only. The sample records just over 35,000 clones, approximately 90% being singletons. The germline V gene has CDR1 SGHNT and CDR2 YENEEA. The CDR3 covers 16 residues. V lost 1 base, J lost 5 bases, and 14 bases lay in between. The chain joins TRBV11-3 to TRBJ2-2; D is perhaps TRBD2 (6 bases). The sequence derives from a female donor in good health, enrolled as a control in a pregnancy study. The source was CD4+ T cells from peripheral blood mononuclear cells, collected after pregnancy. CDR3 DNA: TGTGCCAGCAGCTTAGCCCCGAGACTAGGTACCGGGGAGCTGTTTTTT. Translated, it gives CASSLAPRLGTGELFF.